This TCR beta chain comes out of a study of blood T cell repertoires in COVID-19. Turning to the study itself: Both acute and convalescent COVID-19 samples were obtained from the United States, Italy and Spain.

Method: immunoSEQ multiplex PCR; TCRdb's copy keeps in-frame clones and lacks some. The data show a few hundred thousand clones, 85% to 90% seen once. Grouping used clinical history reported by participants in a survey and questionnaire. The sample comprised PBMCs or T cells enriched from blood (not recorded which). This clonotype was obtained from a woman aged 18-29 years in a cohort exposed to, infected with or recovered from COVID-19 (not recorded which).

CDR3 protein: CASSQRVGFNQPQHF. CDR3 nucleotide sequence: TGTGCCAGCAGCCAACGGGTTGGGTTCAATCAGCCCCAGCATTTT. This chain uses TRBV6-5 with TRBJ1-5; D gene ambiguous. The CDR3 extends over 15 amino acids. The V gene lost 6 bases and the J gene lost 3 bases, with 15 bases spanning the gap. Germline V CDR1 and CDR2: MNHEY, SVGAGI.